The clone carrying this TCR beta chain was observed a few times. The record originates from a study of blood T cell repertoires in COVID-19. The CDR3 extends over 15 amino acids. The germline V and J ends were trimmed by 0 bases and 1 base, with 7 bases remaining between them. Looked up from germline, CDR1 is SGDLS and CDR2 is YYNGEE. As processed by the authors: Reference gene primers were amplified, and this amplification served to estimate nucleated cell counts. Using immunoSEQ multiplex PCR, the repertoire was profiled, and TCRdb retains in-frame clones only, with some absent. V, J and clone size are taken as reported in that table, and D and trimming were inferred from the DNA itself. In the table there are approximately 72,000 clones, less than 85% of which are singletons.

The sequence was obtained from a woman aged 80 or over with acute or convalescent COVID-19. Material for sequencing was peripheral blood. This sequence joins TRBV9 and TRBJ1-4; tentative D call: TRBD1 (5 bases). In DNA form, the CDR3 reads TGTGCCAGCAGCGTAGCAGGGCGAACTAATGAAAAACTGTTTTTT. This sequence encodes CASSVAGRTNEKLFF. Complete variable domain (other parts from reference TRBV9 and TRBJ1-4): DSGVTQTPKHLITATGQRVTLRCSPRSGDLSVYWYQQSLDQGLQFLIQYYNGEERAKGNILERFSAQQFPDLHSELNLSSLELGDSALYFCASSVAGRTNEKLFFGSGTQLSVL.